These 15 T cell receptor beta chains share one sample of origin, sequenced in a study of cytomegalovirus exposure and HLA in healthy donors. PCR employed 60 Vbeta and 13 Jbeta primers. Only in-frame clones appear in the TCRdb table, and some are missing; sequencing was by immunoSEQ multiplex PCR. The table records over 100,000 clones, roughly 80% of them present only once. Sequencing input: PBMCs. The receptors derive from a female donor in good health and CMV-seronegative.

The chain combines TRBV25-1 with TRBJ2-6; possible D gene TRBD2, 6 bases. This CDR3 region has 17 residues. Trimming removed 4 bases from V and 4 bases from J, with 17 bases in between. CDR1 and CDR2 from the germline V gene are MGHDK and SYGVNS. The CDR3: CASSVGRDYGGANVLTF. CDR3 DNA sequence: TGTGCCAGCAGTGTAGGGCGGGATTACGGGGGGGCCAACGTCCTGACTTTC.

The chain links TRBV5-1 to TRBJ2-7; TRBD1 might be the D (5 bases). Germline assignment: CDR1 SGHRS and CDR2 YFSETQ. The CDR3 sequence is 12 residues long. Trimming stripped 4 bases from V and 3 bases from J, with 8 bases between. The DNA of the CDR3 is TGCGCCAGCAGCGACCAGGGCTACGAGCAGTACTTC. Amino acid sequence: CASSDQGYEQYF.

This chain connects TRBV14 to TRBJ2-4; D gene uncertain. The CDR3 covers 14 residues. Germline V gives CDR1 SGHDN, CDR2 FVKESK. Trimming stripped 0 bases from V and 0 bases from J, with 3 bases between. The CDR3 spells CASSQDLAKNIQYF. CDR3 sequence (DNA): TGTGCCAGCAGCCAAGATCTAGCCAAAAACATTCAGTACTTC. Complete variable domain (other parts from reference TRBV14 and TRBJ2-4): EAGVTQFPSHSVIEKGQTVTLRCDPISGHDNLYWYRRVMGKEIKFLLHFVKESKQDESGMPNNRFLAERTGGTYSTLKVQPAELEDSGVYFCASSQDLAKNIQYFGAGTRLSVL.

This clone came up a few times. The chain links TRBV7-6 to TRBJ1-1; perhaps TRBD1 as D (6 bases). The CDR3 extends over 15 amino acids. V was shortened by 3 bases and J by 1 base, with 12 bases between the two germline ends. Germline V gene data show CDR1 as SGHVS and CDR2 as FNYEAQ. CDR3 in DNA: TGTGCCAGCAGCTTGGGAGTACAGGGGAACACTGAAGCTTTCTTT. Translating gives CASSLGVQGNTEAFF.

The chain employs TRBV7-2 and TRBJ2-7; 7 positions match TRBD2. Losses at the gene ends were 0 bases for V and 3 bases for J; bases not matched to a gene: 5. Germline values: CDR1 SGHTA, CDR2 FQGNSA. The CDR3 is made up of 15 amino acids. The DNA for the CDR3 is TGTGCCAGCAGCTTAGCGGGAGGGCCCCACTACGAGCAGTACTTC. Translated, it gives CASSLAGGPHYEQYF. The variable domain in full, completed from reference TRBV7-2 and TRBJ2-7, reads GAGVSQSPSNKVTEKGKDVELRCDPISGHTALYWYRQSLGQGLEFLIYFQGNSAPDKSGLPSDRFSAERTGGSVSTLTIQRTQQEDSAVYLCASSLAGGPHYEQYFGPGTRLTVT.

This clone appeared a few times. The J gene is TRBJ2-1, the V gene TRBV14; the D gene is possibly TRBD2 (6 bases). Trimming pared 0 bases from V and 8 bases from J, leaving 20 bases between. Germline CDR1 SGHDN, CDR2 FVKESK. The CDR3 has 17 residues. CDR3 DNA: TGTGCCAGCAGCCAAGAGTCCTGGAGGGCCAAAGGCGATGAGCAGTTCTTC. The encoded protein is CASSQESWRAKGDEQFF.

The chain carries TRBV15 and TRBJ2-1; 8 bases match TRBD1. V lost 1 base, J lost 5 bases, and 7 bases stayed unmatched. The CDR3 runs to 16 residues. Germline V lookup: CDR1 LNHNV, CDR2 YYDKDF (reference sequence). The CDR3 region is CATSRGRGTGDNEQFF. CDR3 nucleotides: TGTGCCACCAGCAGAGGTCGCGGGACAGGAGACAATGAGCAGTTCTTC. Combining the CDR3 with reference TRBV15 and TRBJ2-1 gives the whole variable domain DAMVIQNPRYQVTQFGKPVTLSCSQTLNHNVMYWYQQKSSQAPKLLFHYYDKDFNNEADTPDNFQSRRPNTSFCFLDIRSPGLGDTAMYLCATSRGRGTGDNEQFFGPGTRLTVL.

V gene TRBV5-1 combines with J gene TRBJ1-1; a possible D gene is TRBD1 (6 bases). From germline, CDR1 is SGHRS and CDR2 YFSETQ. This CDR3 has 14 residues. The V and J ends lost 2 bases and 2 bases respectively, with 10 bases between them. CDR3 loop: CASSFQGSNTEAFF. In DNA, the CDR3 is TGCGCCAGCAGCTTTCAGGGGTCCAACACTGAAGCTTTCTTT.

The chain uses TRBV10-1 and TRBJ2-5; TRBD1 might be the D (6 bases). In germline, CDR1 is WNHNN, CDR2 SYGVQD (reference sequence). The CDR3 has 13 residues. With 3 bases removed from V and 5 bases from J, the gap between germline ends came to 10 bases. CDR3 residues: CASSDRGRETQYF. The CDR3, as DNA: TGCGCCAGCAGTGACAGGGGAAGGGAGACCCAGTACTTC.

The V and J genes are TRBV6-5 and TRBJ1-1; no clear D. The V and J ends lost 2 bases and 0 bases respectively, with 4 bases between them. Germline CDR1 reads MNHEY; CDR2 reads SVGAGI. This CDR3 has 13 amino acids. Written as DNA, the CDR3 is TGTGCCAGCAGTTACCAGGTGAACACTGAAGCTTTCTTT. Translating gives CASSYQVNTEAFF.

The chain couples TRBV5-1 to TRBJ1-3; no reliable D call. The CDR3 runs to 15 residues. Per germline, CDR1 SGHRS and CDR2 YFSETQ. V shed 5 bases and J shed 0 bases, with 12 bases lying between them. DNA for the CDR3: TGCGCCAGCAGTCTTCCACAGAGCTCTGGAAACACCATATATTTT. This gives the protein CASSLPQSSGNTIYF.

This clone was seen a single time. The chain carries TRBV10-3 and TRBJ2-1; 12 nucleotides line up with TRBD2. Germline V CDR1 and CDR2: ENHRY, SYGVKD. CDR3 length: 16 residues. The trim removed 10 bases at V and 9 bases at J, leaving 16 bases unmatched. As DNA, the CDR3 is TGTGCCACTGACACCCCGACTAGCGGGGGTACAGTTGAGCAGTTCTTC. Amino acid sequence: CATDTPTSGGTVEQFF.

The CDR3: CATNRQNSYEQYF. The CDR3 DNA sequence: TGTGCCACGAACCGACAGAATTCCTACGAGCAGTACTTC. The chain is built from TRBV2 and TRBJ2-7; weak D call: TRBD1 (5 bases). Germline V gene data show CDR1 as SNHLY and CDR2 as FYNNEI. V lost 10 bases, J lost 1 base, and 14 bases lay in between. The CDR3 extends over 13 amino acids. Full variable domain (missing parts from reference TRBV2 and TRBJ2-7): EPEVTQTPSHQVTQMGQEVILRCVPISNHLYFYWYRQILGQKVEFLVSFYNNEISEKSEIFDDQFSVERPDGSNFTLKIRSTKLEDSAMYFCATNRQNSYEQYFGPGTRLTVT.

This clone is a singleton in its sample. The chain is built from TRBV7-3 and TRBJ2-1; D is unclear. This CDR3 spans 13 amino acids. Trimming left V 1 base short and J 10 bases short, with 11 bases between. CDR1 and CDR2 from the germline V gene are SGHTA and FQGTGA. CDR3 in DNA: TGTGCCAGCAGCTTAAATCCGTATTCCGAGCAGTTCTTC. Its translation is CASSLNPYSEQFF.

The chain carries TRBV4-1 and TRBJ2-7; 10 nucleotides agree with TRBD2. CDR3 length equals 17 residues. Germline V CDR1 and CDR2: MGHRA, YSYEKL. V lost 3 bases to trimming and J lost 0 bases; unmatched junction nucleotides: 8. CDR3 in amino acids: CASSQPSSGSISYEQYF. CDR3 coding DNA: TGCGCCAGCAGCCAGCCATCTAGCGGGAGTATCTCCTACGAGCAGTACTTC.